This entry concerns a single T cell receptor beta chain. The data belong to a study of blood T cell repertoires in COVID-19. The overall study: COVID-19 samples collected from the United States, Italy and Spain covered acute and convalescent phases. T cells, B-cell-depleted T cells, or PBMCs supplied cDNA or gDNA.

Sequencing used immunoSEQ multiplex PCR; TCRdb keeps in-frame clones, though not all of them. This sample has approximately 120,000 clones, with over 75% found just once. Between the trimmed V and J ends, which lost 7 bases and 3 bases, there was a span of 16 bases. Germline loops: CDR1 SGHRS, CDR2 YFSETQ. CDR3 length: 15 amino acids. The sequence came from a woman aged 50 to 60 with acute or convalescent COVID-19. The rearrangement joins TRBV5-1 to TRBJ2-2; the D gene is possibly TRBD1 (6 bases). The sequencing input was peripheral blood. CDR3 loop: CASGLTGGDTGELFF. CDR3 sequence (DNA): TGCGCCAGCGGCCTGACAGGTGGGGACACCGGGGAGCTGTTTTTT. The full variable domain, its missing parts supplied by reference TRBV5-1 and TRBJ2-2, is KAGVTQTPRYLIKTRGQQVTLSCSPISGHRSVSWYQQTPGQGLQFLFEYFSETQRNKGNFPGRFSGRQFSNSRSEMNVSTLELGDSALYLCASGLTGGDTGELFFGEGSRLTVL.